Listed below are T cell receptor beta chains from one sample, sequenced in a study of OX40 agonist ivuxolimab in advanced cancers. Profiling relied on immunoSEQ multiplex PCR, and the TCRdb table lists in-frame clones only, not all of them. The repertoire includes around 60,000 clones, roughly 77% of them detected once, and 1.2% sits in the top ten. Sequenced material: CD4+ or CD8+ T cells sorted from blood, taken in a trial of the OX40 agonist ivuxolimab. The receptors were gathered from an adult with an advanced solid tumor such as melanoma, head and neck, liver or kidney cancer. Each CDR3 is given with its conserved first and last residue. A D gene is named only where the DNA matches it firmly. Not every row has a clone size; where given, it reads once, few, many or a size class.

v_gene: TRBV11-3
j_gene: TRBJ2-3
d_gene: .
abundance: .
CDR3aa: CASLGGGDTQYF
CDR3nt: TGTGCCAGCCTTGGAGGGGGAGATACGCAGTATTTT

v_gene: TRBV5-1
j_gene: TRBJ2-5
d_gene: .
abundance: .
CDR3aa: CASRWGRQETQYF
CDR3nt: TGCGCCAGCAGATGGGGACGTCAAGAGACCCAGTACTTC

v_gene: TRBV2
j_gene: TRBJ2-7
d_gene: .
abundance: .
CDR3aa: CASSHTGYGYEQYF
CDR3nt: TGTGCCAGCAGTCATACAGGGTACGGCTACGAGCAGTACTTC

v_gene: TRBV11-2
j_gene: TRBJ2-2
d_gene: TRBD2
abundance: .
CDR3aa: CASSRLAGAGGELFF
CDR3nt: TGTGCCAGCAGCCGACTAGCGGGAGCAGGCGGGGAGCTGTTTTTT

v_gene: TRBV5-6
j_gene: TRBJ2-7
d_gene: .
abundance: few
CDR3aa: CASSLKGIISGEQYF
CDR3nt: TGTGCCAGCAGCTTGAAAGGGATTATTTCCGGCGAGCAGTACTTC

v_gene: TRBV5-4
j_gene: TRBJ2-5
d_gene: .
abundance: .
CDR3aa: CASSLGWAQETQYF
CDR3nt: TGTGCCAGCAGCTTGGGATGGGCCCAAGAGACCCAGTACTTC

v_gene: TRBV11-2
j_gene: TRBJ2-7
d_gene: .
abundance: .
CDR3aa: CASAPPAGSYEQYF
CDR3nt: TGTGCCAGCGCCCCTCCGGCAGGATCCTACGAGCAGTACTTC

v_gene: TRBV5-1
j_gene: TRBJ2-5
d_gene: .
abundance: .
CDR3aa: CASSLAGETQYF
CDR3nt: TGCGCCAGCAGCTTGGCTGGGGAGACCCAGTACTTC

v_gene: TRBV7-6
j_gene: TRBJ2-3
d_gene: TRBD2
abundance: few
CDR3aa: CASSLEPPGLAGGPSTDTQYF
CDR3nt: TGTGCCAGCAGCTTAGAGCCACCGGGACTAGCGGGGGGGCCTAGCACAGATACGCAGTATTTT

v_gene: TRBV27
j_gene: TRBJ1-5
d_gene: .
abundance: .
CDR3aa: CASSLDPYSNQPQHF
CDR3nt: TGTGCCAGCAGTTTAGACCCCTATAGCAATCAGCCCCAGCATTTT

v_gene: TRBV6-6
j_gene: TRBJ2-3
d_gene: TRBD1
abundance: .
CDR3aa: CASRPGQSTDTQYF
CDR3nt: TGTGCCAGCCGACCGGGACAGAGCACAGATACGCAGTATTTT

v_gene: TRBV5-1
j_gene: TRBJ2-1
d_gene: .
abundance: .
CDR3aa: CASSQAGGGEGEQFF
CDR3nt: TGCGCCAGCAGTCAGGCCGGGGGTGGCGAGGGTGAGCAGTTCTTC

v_gene: TRBV29-1
j_gene: TRBJ2-7
d_gene: .
abundance: .
CDR3aa: CSVEFGRNYEQYF
CDR3nt: TGCAGCGTTGAGTTTGGCCGGAACTACGAGCAGTACTTC

v_gene: TRBV30
j_gene: TRBJ1-2
d_gene: TRBD1
abundance: .
CDR3aa: CAWSQQGSYGYTF
CDR3nt: TGTGCCTGGAGTCAACAGGGGAGCTATGGCTACACCTTC

v_gene: TRBV5-6
j_gene: TRBJ2-3
d_gene: .
abundance: .
CDR3aa: CASSSLGADTQYF
CDR3nt: TGTGCCAGCAGTTCGCTGGGCGCAGATACGCAGTATTTT

v_gene: TRBV30
j_gene: TRBJ1-1
d_gene: .
abundance: few
CDR3aa: CAWSKTGLNTEAFF
CDR3nt: TGTGCCTGGAGTAAGACAGGACTGAACACTGAAGCTTTCTTT

v_gene: TRBV30
j_gene: TRBJ1-5
d_gene: .
abundance: .
CDR3aa: CAWDQHRVLFQPQHF
CDR3nt: TGTGCCTGGGATCAACACAGGGTTCTGTTTCAGCCCCAGCATTTT

v_gene: TRBV11-3
j_gene: TRBJ2-7
d_gene: .
abundance: once
CDR3aa: CASSQNNRDEQYF
CDR3nt: TGTGCCAGCAGCCAAAATAACAGGGACGAGCAGTACTTC

v_gene: TRBV29-1
j_gene: TRBJ2-2
d_gene: .
abundance: .
CDR3aa: CSVGRGASGGITGELFF
CDR3nt: TGCAGCGTTGGACGGGGGGCTAGCGGAGGCATCACCGGGGAGCTGTTTTTT

v_gene: TRBV7-9
j_gene: TRBJ2-7
d_gene: TRBD2
abundance: .
CDR3aa: CASSLTSGGYEQYF
CDR3nt: TGTGCCAGCAGCTTAACTAGCGGGGGGTACGAGCAGTACTTC

v_gene: TRBV4-2
j_gene: TRBJ1-2
d_gene: .
abundance: .
CDR3aa: CASSLVSPWTAANYGYTF
CDR3nt: TGTGCCAGCAGCTTGGTGTCGCCATGGACAGCCGCTAACTATGGCTACACCTTC

v_gene: TRBV2
j_gene: TRBJ1-2
d_gene: .
abundance: .
CDR3aa: CASSAGFGYTF
CDR3nt: TGTGCCAGCAGTGCGGGGTTTGGCTACACCTTC

v_gene: TRBV14
j_gene: TRBJ1-2
d_gene: .
abundance: once
CDR3aa: CASSQVPGLGYTF
CDR3nt: TGTGCCAGCAGCCAAGTTCCCGGTCTCGGCTACACCTTC

v_gene: TRBV6-6
j_gene: TRBJ2-6
d_gene: .
abundance: .
CDR3aa: CASSRTGANVLTF
CDR3nt: TGTGCCAGCAGCCGAACCGGGGCCAACGTCCTGACTTTC

v_gene: TRBV4-1
j_gene: TRBJ2-1
d_gene: .
abundance: .
CDR3aa: CASSREQSSSYNEQFF
CDR3nt: TGCGCCAGCAGCCGGGAACAGAGTAGCTCCTACAATGAGCAGTTCTTC

v_gene: TRBV28
j_gene: TRBJ1-1
d_gene: .
abundance: .
CDR3aa: CASSSATENTEAFF
CDR3nt: TGTGCCAGCAGTTCCGCGACGGAGAACACTGAAGCTTTCTTT

v_gene: TRBV18
j_gene: TRBJ2-1
d_gene: TRBD2
abundance: .
CDR3aa: CASSSSGGAANEQFF
CDR3nt: TGTGCCAGCTCGTCAAGCGGGGGGGCGGCCAATGAGCAGTTCTTC

v_gene: TRBV5-3
j_gene: TRBJ2-1
d_gene: TRBD2
abundance: .
CDR3aa: CARSLLSSGINNEQFF
CDR3nt: TGTGCCAGAAGCTTGCTTTCTAGCGGGATAAACAATGAGCAGTTCTTC

v_gene: TRBV7-9
j_gene: TRBJ1-1
d_gene: TRBD1
abundance: .
CDR3aa: CASSLRTGLLSEAFF
CDR3nt: TGTGCCAGCAGCTTGCGGACAGGGTTGCTTTCTGAAGCTTTCTTT

v_gene: TRBV29-1
j_gene: TRBJ2-7
d_gene: .
abundance: .
CDR3aa: CSVYTGREQYF
CDR3nt: TGCAGCGTTTATACAGGGCGCGAGCAGTACTTC

v_gene: TRBV4-2
j_gene: TRBJ2-5
d_gene: .
abundance: .
CDR3aa: CASSSQGYGTPGTQYF
CDR3nt: TGTGCCAGCAGCTCTCAGGGCTACGGGACGCCTGGGACCCAGTACTTC

v_gene: TRBV10-2
j_gene: TRBJ2-5
d_gene: .
abundance: .
CDR3aa: CASSGAQETQYF
CDR3nt: TGCGCCAGTTCGGGGGCCCAAGAGACCCAGTACTTC

v_gene: TRBV6-5
j_gene: TRBJ1-1
d_gene: .
abundance: few
CDR3aa: CASGVRGRQAFF
CDR3nt: TGTGCCAGCGGGGTTCGAGGCAGACAAGCTTTCTTT

v_gene: TRBV21-1
j_gene: TRBJ1-5
d_gene: .
abundance: few
CDR3aa: CASSKALPGWRNQPQHF
CDR3nt: TGTGCCAGCAGCAAAGCCCTCCCCGGTTGGCGCAATCAGCCCCAGCATTTT

v_gene: TRBV18
j_gene: TRBJ1-6
d_gene: .
abundance: .
CDR3aa: CASSPQTGTDNSPLHF
CDR3nt: TGTGCCAGCTCACCACAAACAGGGACTGATAATTCACCCCTCCACTTT

v_gene: TRBV9
j_gene: TRBJ2-5
d_gene: .
abundance: .
CDR3aa: CASSVESWETQYF
CDR3nt: TGTGCCAGCAGCGTAGAAAGTTGGGAGACCCAGTACTTC

v_gene: TRBV10-3
j_gene: TRBJ2-2
d_gene: .
abundance: .
CDR3aa: CATGEAGELFF
CDR3nt: TGTGCCACTGGAGAGGCCGGGGAGCTGTTTTTT

v_gene: TRBV19
j_gene: TRBJ2-1
d_gene: .
abundance: .
CDR3aa: CASSIRALYNEQFF
CDR3nt: TGTGCCAGTAGTATTCGGGCCCTCTACAATGAGCAGTTCTTC

v_gene: TRBV5-1
j_gene: TRBJ1-6
d_gene: .
abundance: .
CDR3aa: CASSLDVSSYNSPLHF
CDR3nt: TGCGCCAGCAGCTTGGACGTTAGCTCCTATAATTCACCCCTCCACTTT

v_gene: TRBV11-1
j_gene: TRBJ1-6
d_gene: TRBD1
abundance: .
CDR3aa: CASSPGQGADSPLHF
CDR3nt: TGTGCCAGCAGTCCAGGACAGGGGGCTGATTCACCCCTCCACTTT

v_gene: TRBV15
j_gene: TRBJ2-7
d_gene: TRBD1
abundance: .
CDR3aa: CATSRNQDRGYEQYF
CDR3nt: TGTGCCACCAGCAGAAACCAGGACAGGGGGTACGAGCAGTACTTC

v_gene: TRBV6-5
j_gene: TRBJ2-1
d_gene: .
abundance: .
CDR3aa: CASSYSNRYNEQFF
CDR3nt: TGTGCCAGCAGTTACTCGAATCGGTACAATGAGCAGTTCTTC

v_gene: TRBV5-1
j_gene: TRBJ2-7
d_gene: .
abundance: .
CDR3aa: CASSSNRDTYEQYF
CDR3nt: TGTGCCAGCAGCTCGAACAGGGATACCTACGAGCAGTACTTC

v_gene: TRBV18
j_gene: TRBJ1-1
d_gene: .
abundance: .
CDR3aa: CASLGTLTQFEAFF
CDR3nt: TGTGCCAGCCTTGGGACACTTACACAATTTGAAGCTTTCTTT

v_gene: TRBV7-3
j_gene: TRBJ1-3
d_gene: .
abundance: .
CDR3aa: CASSLSPQGPSSGNTIYF
CDR3nt: TGTGCCAGCAGCTTATCCCCCCAGGGGCCAAGCTCTGGAAACACCATATATTTT

v_gene: TRBV5-5
j_gene: TRBJ1-4
d_gene: TRBD1
abundance: .
CDR3aa: CASSLLTGGGKLFF
CDR3nt: TGTGCCAGCAGCTTATTAACAGGGGGCGGAAAACTGTTTTTT

v_gene: TRBV29-1
j_gene: TRBJ1-3
d_gene: .
abundance: .
CDR3aa: CSVGGLSSGNTIYF
CDR3nt: TGCAGCGTGGGGGGCCTTTCGTCTGGAAACACCATATATTTT

v_gene: TRBV7-3
j_gene: TRBJ2-7
d_gene: TRBD2
abundance: .
CDR3aa: CASSLSGSGVSYEQYF
CDR3nt: TGTGCCAGCAGCTTAAGCGGTAGCGGGGTCTCCTACGAGCAGTACTTC

v_gene: TRBV23-1
j_gene: TRBJ2-7
d_gene: .
abundance: .
CDR3aa: CASSQRNRERPKSSYEQYF
CDR3nt: TGCGCCAGCAGTCAACGTAACAGGGAAAGACCTAAGAGCTCCTACGAGCAGTACTTC

v_gene: TRBV7-8
j_gene: TRBJ2-7
d_gene: TRBD2
abundance: .
CDR3aa: CASSLGTSGTIQYF
CDR3nt: TGTGCCAGCAGCTTAGGGACTAGCGGGACTATACAGTACTTC

v_gene: TRBV21-1
j_gene: TRBJ2-7
d_gene: .
abundance: .
CDR3aa: CASSKAYSGDHSYEQYF
CDR3nt: TGTGCCAGCAGCAAAGCCTATAGCGGAGACCACTCCTACGAGCAGTACTTC

v_gene: TRBV5-8
j_gene: TRBJ2-5
d_gene: .
abundance: .
CDR3aa: CASSSLGVRQETQYF
CDR3nt: TGTGCCAGCAGCTCCTTGGGGGTACGACAAGAGACCCAGTACTTC

v_gene: TRBV19
j_gene: TRBJ1-2
d_gene: .
abundance: .
CDR3aa: CASMDPANYGYTF
CDR3nt: TGTGCCAGTATGGACCCAGCTAACTATGGCTACACCTTC

v_gene: TRBV9
j_gene: TRBJ2-1
d_gene: TRBD2
abundance: .
CDR3aa: CASSVAGTSPVNEQFF
CDR3nt: TGTGCCAGCAGCGTAGCAGGGACTAGTCCGGTCAATGAGCAGTTCTTC

v_gene: TRBV5-4
j_gene: TRBJ2-4
d_gene: .
abundance: .
CDR3aa: CASSPSGGLLAKNIQYF
CDR3nt: TGTGCCAGCAGCCCGTCTGGGGGACTCTTAGCCAAAAACATTCAGTACTTC